The 16 T cell receptor beta chains listed next were all sequenced from one sample in a study of T cell responses to AZD1222 COVID-19 vaccine. Sequencing used immunoSEQ multiplex PCR; TCRdb keeps in-frame clones, though not all of them. The sample includes about 27,000 clones, 92% of them seen just once. The source material was peripheral blood, sampled 28 days after the second AZD1222 dose. These receptor sequences come from an adult who received the AZD1222 COVID-19 vaccine.

The CDR3 spells CASSLVRTGELFF. CDR3 nucleotide sequence: TGTGCCAGCAGCTTAGTTAGAACCGGGGAGCTGTTTTTT. The chain uses TRBV7-2 and TRBJ2-2; the D is unclear. V was trimmed by 1 base and J by 5 bases, leaving 5 bases between them. The CDR3 extends over 13 amino acids. Germline V lookup: CDR1 SGHTA, CDR2 FQGNSA.

The chain carries TRBV2 and TRBJ1-6; D is unresolved. Trimming removed 4 bases at V and 1 base at J, with 11 bases between. Germline loops: CDR1 SNHLY, CDR2 FYNNEI. The CDR3 extends over 16 amino acids. Written as DNA, the CDR3 is TGTGCCAGCAGTGGCACACCCGCGTCCTATAATTCACCCCTCCACTTT. This gives the protein CASSGTPASYNSPLHF.

This chain uses TRBV30 with TRBJ1-1; 7 nucleotides line up with TRBD1. The CDR3 sequence is 17 residues long. Germline assignment: CDR1 GTSNPN and CDR2 SVGIG (reference sequence). V dropped 0 bases and J dropped 4; count of bases not matched to a gene: 14. The CDR3 spells CAWSVWSEQGIFTEAFF. The DNA for the CDR3 is TGTGCCTGGAGTGTATGGTCGGAACAGGGGATTTTCACTGAAGCTTTCTTT.

This clone showed up just a few times. The chain recombines TRBV7-3 with TRBJ2-2; 8 nucleotides align to TRBD1. Germline V gene sequence: CDR1 SGHTA, CDR2 FQGTGA. V was clipped by 4 bases and J by 3 bases; unmatched bases: 7. CDR3 length equals 16 residues. The CDR3: CASSSAGTGHTGELFF. CDR3 sequence (DNA): TGTGCCAGCAGCTCAGCCGGGACAGGTCACACCGGGGAGCTGTTTTTT.

V gene TRBV18 combines with J gene TRBJ1-1; no definite D call. The CDR3 covers 13 residues. Looked up from germline, CDR1 is KGHSH and CDR2 is LQKENI. V lost 2 bases and J 6 bases, leaving 10 bases between the germline ends. In DNA, the CDR3 is TGTGCCAGCTCACCAACGGGGTCTTCTGAAGCTTTCTTT. Translation: CASSPTGSSEAFF.

This clone is a singleton in its sample. Here the CDR3 DNA reads TGTGCCAGCAGTGCCATGACAGGGGACACCTACAATGAGCAGTTCTTC. Its protein product is CASSAMTGDTYNEQFF. The chain recombines TRBV6-1 with TRBJ2-1; 8 positions agree with TRBD1. Germline V gives CDR1 MNHNS, CDR2 SASEGT. The CDR3 is 16 amino acids. V was clipped by 4 bases and J by 2 bases; unmatched bases: 7.

CDR3 coding DNA: TGTGCCAGCAGTGTGGGACCCGCGGGCTACACCTTC. Its translation is CASSVGPAGYTF. The V and J genes are TRBV2 and TRBJ1-2; D is perhaps TRBD1 (5 bases). Germline loops: CDR1 SNHLY, CDR2 FYNNEI. The CDR3 covers 12 residues. V was cut by 4 bases and J by 8 bases, with 11 bases left in between.

The rearrangement joins TRBV10-3 to TRBJ1-1; D is perhaps TRBD1 (5 bases). CDR1 and CDR2 from the germline V gene are ENHRY and SYGVKD. This CDR3 comprises 13 residues. The V gene lost 6 bases and the J gene lost 4 bases, with 12 bases spanning the gap. DNA for the CDR3: TGTGCCATCAGGTTGAGTGGGGCCACTGAAGCTTTCTTT. Amino acids: CAIRLSGATEAFF.

The rearrangement joins TRBV28 to TRBJ2-3; TRBD1 aligns across 7 bases. The CDR3 loop spans 16 amino acids. V lost 4 bases, J lost 3 bases, and 10 bases stayed unmatched. Germline loops: CDR1 MDHEN, CDR2 SYDVKM. The DNA for the CDR3 is TGTGCCAGCAGTTCCCAAGTTGGGACAGCGACAGATACGCAGTATTTT. It codes for CASSSQVGTATDTQYF.

This chain links TRBV2 with TRBJ1-1; possible D gene TRBD1, 6 bases. Germline CDR1 and CDR2: SNHLY and FYNNEI. V was pared by 5 bases and J by 3 bases, with 10 bases between. The CDR3 is made up of 13 amino acids. CDR3 in DNA: TGTGCCAGCAGTACACAGGGCTACACTGAAGCTTTCTTT. It yields the protein CASSTQGYTEAFF.

This rearrangement joins TRBV4-3 to TRBJ1-6, with TRBD1 identical over 7 bases. From germline, CDR1 is LGHNA and CDR2 YSLEER. The V segment lost 3 bases and the J segment 7 bases; nucleotides outside the gene matches: 6. The CDR3 length is 15 residues. The chain's CDR3 is CASSHRDRENSPLHF. CDR3 DNA sequence: TGCGCCAGCAGCCACCGTGACAGGGAGAATTCACCCCTCCACTTT.

The chain combines TRBV28 with TRBJ2-3; D uncertain. V shed 3 bases and J shed 1 base, with 2 bases lying between them. CDR3 length: 12 residues. Per the germline V gene, CDR1 is MDHEN and CDR2 is SYDVKM. CDR3 sequence (DNA): TGTGCCAGCAGTTTCCGCACAGATACGCAGTATTTT. Translated, it gives CASSFRTDTQYF. Variable domain in full (rest from reference TRBV28 and TRBJ2-3): DVKVTQSSRYLVKRTGEKVFLECVQDMDHENMFWYRQDPGLGLRLIYFSYDVKMKEKGDIPEGYSVSREKKERFSLILESASTNQTSMYLCASSFRTDTQYFGPGTRLTVL.

The chain couples TRBV30 to TRBJ1-2, with 8 nucleotides matching TRBD1. CDR1 and CDR2 (germline): GTSNPN, SVGIG (reference sequence). V lost 5 bases and J lost 4; bases outside the gene matches: 12. This CDR3 contains 15 residues. The CDR3 DNA follows: TGTGCCTGGGATCTATTCGGACAGGGAGTCTATGGCTACACCTTC. It is translated as CAWDLFGQGVYGYTF.

The rearrangement uses TRBV2 and TRBJ2-7, with 8 bases lining up with TRBD1. CDR1 and CDR2 from the germline V gene are SNHLY and FYNNEI. After removal of 2 bases from V and 4 bases from J, the junction contained 7 bases not matched to a gene. This CDR3 is 15 amino acids long. The CDR3 is CASSEFGTGGYEQYF. CDR3 in DNA: TGTGCCAGCAGTGAATTTGGGACAGGAGGGTACGAGCAGTACTTC.

This chain uses TRBV24-1 with TRBJ1-5; no reliable D call. Germline V gene data show CDR1 as KGHDR and CDR2 as SFDVKD. The V end lost 2 bases, the J end lost 7 bases, and 11 bases lay between the germline ends. The CDR3 totals 14 residues. The CDR3 here is CATSDSGSRQPQHF. The CDR3 DNA reads TGTGCCACCAGTGATTCCGGGTCGAGACAGCCCCAGCATTTT.

The rearrangement joins TRBV27 to TRBJ1-6; a weak D match, TRBD1 (5 bases). Germline loops: CDR1 MNHEY, CDR2 SMNVEV (reference sequence). V was cut by 6 bases and J by 3 bases, with 15 bases left in between. The CDR3 is made up of 16 amino acids. CDR3 amino acids: CASSSYTGNYNSPLHF. The CDR3 DNA reads TGTGCCAGCAGCTCATACACAGGCAACTATAATTCACCCCTCCACTTT.